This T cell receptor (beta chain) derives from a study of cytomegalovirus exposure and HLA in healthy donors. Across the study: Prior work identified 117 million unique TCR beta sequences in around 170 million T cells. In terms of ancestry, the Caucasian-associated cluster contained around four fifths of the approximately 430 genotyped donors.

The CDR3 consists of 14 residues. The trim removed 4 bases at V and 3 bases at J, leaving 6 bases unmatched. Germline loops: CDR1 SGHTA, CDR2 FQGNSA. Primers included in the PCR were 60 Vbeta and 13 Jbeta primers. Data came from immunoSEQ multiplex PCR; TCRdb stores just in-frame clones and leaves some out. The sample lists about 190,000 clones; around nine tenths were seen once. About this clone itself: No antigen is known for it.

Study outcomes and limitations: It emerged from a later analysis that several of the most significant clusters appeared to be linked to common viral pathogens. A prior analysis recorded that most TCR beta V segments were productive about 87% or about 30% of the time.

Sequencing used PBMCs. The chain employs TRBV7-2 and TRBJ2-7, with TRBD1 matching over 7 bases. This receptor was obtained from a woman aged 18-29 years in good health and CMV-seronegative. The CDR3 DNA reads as TGTGCCAGCAGCTGGGGGTCAGGGGGCTACGAGCAGTACTTC. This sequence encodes CASSWGSGGYEQYF.